This entry features one T cell receptor (beta chain) sequence. The data were taken from a study of blood T cell repertoires in COVID-19. Study details: The United States, Italy and Spain were the sources of the acute and convalescent COVID-19 samples. Sample material is recorded as cDNA or gDNA derived from T cells, B-cell-depleted T cells, or PBMCs.

Methods used by the authors: From reference gene primer amplification, estimates of nucleated cell counts were derived. Method: immunoSEQ multiplex PCR; TCRdb's copy keeps in-frame clones and lacks some. The V and J calls and clone size come from that table; D and trimming were worked out from the DNA. The table lists 30,000 to 35,000 clones, less than 80% of them singletons, with 35% in the top ten. Unmatched junction bases numbered 7, after V lost 4 bases and J lost 7 bases. Looked up from germline, CDR1 is ENHRY and CDR2 is SYGVKD. The CDR3 is 15 amino acids. The chain joins TRBV10-3 to TRBJ1-4, with 9 nucleotides matching TRBD1. The source material was peripheral blood. The TCR comes from a man older than 75 with acute or convalescent COVID-19. The CDR3 DNA sequence: TGTGCCATCAGTGCTACCGGGACAGGGAGTGAAAAACTGTTTTTT. Its protein product is CAISATGTGSEKLFF.